This T cell receptor beta chain emerged from a study of T cell changes during pregnancy in multiple sclerosis. The protocol was immunoSEQ multiplex PCR, while the TCRdb copy is restricted to in-frame clones and leaves out a portion. The sample contains 85,000 to 90,000 clones, approximately 90% of which appear only once. V gave up 8 bases and J gave up 0 bases, with 11 bases separating them. This CDR3 has 14 residues. Looked up from germline, CDR1 is LNHNV and CDR2 is YYDKDF (reference sequence). This chain connects TRBV15 to TRBJ2-1, with D perhaps matching TRBD2 (6 bases). The source is a female donor in good health, enrolled as a control in a pregnancy study. The input for sequencing was peripheral blood, taken in the first trimester of pregnancy. This chain's CDR3 is CATGGNASYNEQFF. The DNA of the CDR3 is TGTGCCACCGGGGGGAATGCCTCCTACAATGAGCAGTTCTTC. The entire variable domain, with the rest obtained from reference TRBV15 and TRBJ2-1, is as follows: DAMVIQNPRYQVTQFGKPVTLSCSQTLNHNVMYWYQQKSSQAPKLLFHYYDKDFNNEADTPDNFQSRRPNTSFCFLDIRSPGLGDTAMYLCATGGNASYNEQFFGPGTRLTVL.